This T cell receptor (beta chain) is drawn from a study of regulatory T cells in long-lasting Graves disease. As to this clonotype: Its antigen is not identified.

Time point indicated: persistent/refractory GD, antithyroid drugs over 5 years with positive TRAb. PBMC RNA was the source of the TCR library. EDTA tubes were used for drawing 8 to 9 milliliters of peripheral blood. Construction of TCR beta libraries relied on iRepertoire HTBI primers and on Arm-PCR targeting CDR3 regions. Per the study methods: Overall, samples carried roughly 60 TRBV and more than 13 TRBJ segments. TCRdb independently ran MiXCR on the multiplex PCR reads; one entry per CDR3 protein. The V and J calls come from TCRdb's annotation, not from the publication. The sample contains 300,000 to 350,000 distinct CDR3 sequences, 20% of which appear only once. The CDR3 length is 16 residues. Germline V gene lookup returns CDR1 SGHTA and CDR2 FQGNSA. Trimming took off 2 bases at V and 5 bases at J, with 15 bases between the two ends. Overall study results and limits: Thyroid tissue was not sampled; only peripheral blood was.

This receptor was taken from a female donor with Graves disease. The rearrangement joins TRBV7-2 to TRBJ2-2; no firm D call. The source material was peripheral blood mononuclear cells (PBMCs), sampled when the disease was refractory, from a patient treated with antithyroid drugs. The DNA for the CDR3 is TGTGCCAGCAGCTTAAATTATCACAGAGAGACCGGGGAGCTGTTTTTT. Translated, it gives CASSLNYHRETGELFF. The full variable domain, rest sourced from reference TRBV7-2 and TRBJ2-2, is GAGVSQSPSNKVTEKGKDVELRCDPISGHTALYWYRQSLGQGLEFLIYFQGNSAPDKSGLPSDRFSAERTGGSVSTLTIQRTQQEDSAVYLCASSLNYHRETGELFFGEGSRLTVL.